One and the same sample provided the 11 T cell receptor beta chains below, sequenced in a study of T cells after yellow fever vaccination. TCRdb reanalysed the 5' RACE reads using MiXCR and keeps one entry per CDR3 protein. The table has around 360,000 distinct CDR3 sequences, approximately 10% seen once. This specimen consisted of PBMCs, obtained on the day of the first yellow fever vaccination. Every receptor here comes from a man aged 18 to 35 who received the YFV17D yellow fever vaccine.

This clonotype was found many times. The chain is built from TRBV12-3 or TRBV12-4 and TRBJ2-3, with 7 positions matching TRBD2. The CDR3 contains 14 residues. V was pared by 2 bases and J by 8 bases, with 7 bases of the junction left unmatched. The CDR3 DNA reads TGTGCCAGCAGTTTATCTAGCGGTCCTGGTACGCAGTATTTT. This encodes CASSLSSGPGTQYF.

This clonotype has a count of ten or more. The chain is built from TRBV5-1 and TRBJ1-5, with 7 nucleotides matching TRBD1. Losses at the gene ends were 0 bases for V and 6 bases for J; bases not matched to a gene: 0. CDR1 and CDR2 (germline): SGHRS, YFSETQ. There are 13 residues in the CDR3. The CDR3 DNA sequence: TGCGCCAGCAGCTTGGACAGGGGTCAGCCCCAGCATTTT. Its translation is CASSLDRGQPQHF. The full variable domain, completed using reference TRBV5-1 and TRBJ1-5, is KAGVTQTPRYLIKTRGQQVTLSCSPISGHRSVSWYQQTPGQGLQFLFEYFSETQRNKGNFPGRFSGRQFSNSRSEMNVSTLELGDSALYLCASSLDRGQPQHFGDGTRLSIL.

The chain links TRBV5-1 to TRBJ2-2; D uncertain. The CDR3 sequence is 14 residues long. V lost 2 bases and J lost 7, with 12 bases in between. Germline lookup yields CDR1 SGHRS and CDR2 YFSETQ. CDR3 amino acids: CASSLGDFGGELFF. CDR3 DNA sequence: TGCGCCAGCAGCTTAGGAGACTTTGGCGGGGAGCTGTTTTTT. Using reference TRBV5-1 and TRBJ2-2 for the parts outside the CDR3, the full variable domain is KAGVTQTPRYLIKTRGQQVTLSCSPISGHRSVSWYQQTPGQGLQFLFEYFSETQRNKGNFPGRFSGRQFSNSRSEMNVSTLELGDSALYLCASSLGDFGGELFFGEGSRLTVL.

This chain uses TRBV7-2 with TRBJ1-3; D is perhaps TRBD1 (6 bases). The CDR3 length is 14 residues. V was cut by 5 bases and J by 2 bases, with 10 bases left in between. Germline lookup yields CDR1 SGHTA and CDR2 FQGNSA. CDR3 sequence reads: CASSQQGTGNTIYF. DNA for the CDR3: TGTGCCAGCAGCCAACAGGGTACTGGAAACACCATATATTTT.

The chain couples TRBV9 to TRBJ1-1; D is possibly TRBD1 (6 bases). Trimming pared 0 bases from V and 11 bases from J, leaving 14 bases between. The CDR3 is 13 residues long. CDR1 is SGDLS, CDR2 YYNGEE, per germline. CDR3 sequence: CASSVGREGEAFF. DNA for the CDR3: TGTGCCAGCAGCGTAGGCCGAGAGGGGGAGGCTTTCTTT.

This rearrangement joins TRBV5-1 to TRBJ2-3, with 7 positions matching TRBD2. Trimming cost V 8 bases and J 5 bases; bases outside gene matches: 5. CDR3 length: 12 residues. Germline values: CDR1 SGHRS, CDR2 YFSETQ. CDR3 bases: TGCGCCAGAACCGGGGAGGGAGATACGCAGTATTTT. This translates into CARTGEGDTQYF.

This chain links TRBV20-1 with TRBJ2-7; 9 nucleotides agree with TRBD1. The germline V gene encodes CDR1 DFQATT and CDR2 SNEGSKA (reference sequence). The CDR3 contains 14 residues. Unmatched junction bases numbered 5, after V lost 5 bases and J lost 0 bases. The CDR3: CSAPGTGSSYEQYV. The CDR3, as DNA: TGCAGTGCTCCCGGGACAGGGAGCTCCTACGAGCAGTACGTC.

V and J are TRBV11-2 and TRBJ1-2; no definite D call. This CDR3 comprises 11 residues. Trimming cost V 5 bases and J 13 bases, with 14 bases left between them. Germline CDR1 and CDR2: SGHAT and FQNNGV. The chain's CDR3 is CASSPRLVITF. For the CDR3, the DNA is TGTGCCAGCAGCCCCCGCCTGGTAATCACCTTC.

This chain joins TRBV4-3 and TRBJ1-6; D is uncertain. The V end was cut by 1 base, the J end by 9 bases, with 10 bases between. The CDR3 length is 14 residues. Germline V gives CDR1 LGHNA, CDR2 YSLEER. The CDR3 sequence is CASSQGREASPLHF. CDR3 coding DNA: TGCGCCAGCAGCCAAGGGAGGGAGGCTTCACCCCTCCACTTT.

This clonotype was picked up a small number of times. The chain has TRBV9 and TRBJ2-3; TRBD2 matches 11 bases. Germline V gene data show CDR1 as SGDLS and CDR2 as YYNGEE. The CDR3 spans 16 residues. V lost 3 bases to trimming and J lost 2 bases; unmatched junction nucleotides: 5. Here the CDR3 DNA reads TGTGCCAGCAGCGCAGTAGCGGGGGGGAACACAGATACGCAGTATTTT. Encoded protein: CASSAVAGGNTDTQYF. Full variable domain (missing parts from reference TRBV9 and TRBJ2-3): DSGVTQTPKHLITATGQRVTLRCSPRSGDLSVYWYQQSLDQGLQFLIQYYNGEERAKGNILERFSAQQFPDLHSELNLSSLELGDSALYFCASSAVAGGNTDTQYFGPGTRLTVL.

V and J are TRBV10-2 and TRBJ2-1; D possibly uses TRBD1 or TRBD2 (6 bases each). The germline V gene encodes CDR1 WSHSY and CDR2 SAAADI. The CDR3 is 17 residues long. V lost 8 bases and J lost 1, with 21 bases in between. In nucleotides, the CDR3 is TGCGCCAGCGTGTCCCGCGGGAAGGGGGGATCCTACAATGAGCAGTTCTTC. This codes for CASVSRGKGGSYNEQFF.